Below, 19 T cell receptor beta chains from the same sample are listed, as sequenced in a study of beta chain features in type 1 diabetes. Since all of the isolated RNA was reverse transcribed, expressed TCRB transcripts were what got sequenced. Repertoires were generated with immunoSEQ multiplex PCR, while TCRdb's copy carries only in-frame clones and drops some. The sample carries hundreds of thousands of clones, 30% recorded once. Sequenced sample: naive CD4+ T cells from blood. These TCRs come from a man between 18 and 29 years old in good health.

V and J are TRBV6-1 and TRBJ2-5; D is ambiguous. Germline V gives CDR1 MNHNS, CDR2 SASEGT. V was clipped by 5 bases and J by 2 bases, with 6 bases between them. CDR3 length: 12 amino acids. As DNA, the CDR3 is TGTGCCAGCAGTACAGCACAAGAGACCCAGTACTTC. Translating gives CASSTAQETQYF.

This rearrangement joins TRBV2 to TRBJ2-2; no clear D gene. CDR1 is SNHLY and CDR2 is FYNNEI in the germline V gene. The CDR3 is 13 amino acids. Trimming shortened V by 5 bases and J by 0 bases, and 4 bases separated the two germline ends. The CDR3 spells CASSSPNTGELFF. The CDR3 DNA reads TGTGCCAGCAGTAGCCCGAACACCGGGGAGCTGTTTTTT.

CDR3 residues: CSVVRGSSYEQYF. The CDR3 bases are TGCAGCGTTGTTCGGGGTTCGTCCTACGAGCAGTACTTC. The genes are TRBV29-1 and TRBJ2-7; tentative D call: TRBD2 (5 bases). CDR1 is SQVTM and CDR2 is ANQGSEA in the germline V gene. This CDR3 has 13 amino acids. Trimming removed 4 bases from V and 1 base from J, with 11 bases in between.

This sequence joins TRBV14 and TRBJ2-2, with D perhaps matching TRBD1 (5 bases). V dropped 0 bases and J dropped 7 bases, with 9 bases sitting between them. Germline V gene lookup returns CDR1 SGHDN and CDR2 FVKESK. The length of the CDR3 is 14 residues. DNA for the CDR3: TGTGCCAGCAGCCAAGATCTTAGGGGCGGGGAGCTGTTTTTT. It specifies CASSQDLRGGELFF. Combining the CDR3 with reference TRBV14 and TRBJ2-2 gives the whole variable domain EAGVTQFPSHSVIEKGQTVTLRCDPISGHDNLYWYRRVMGKEIKFLLHFVKESKQDESGMPNNRFLAERTGGTYSTLKVQPAELEDSGVYFCASSQDLRGGELFFGEGSRLTVL.

V usage is TRBV9 and J usage is TRBJ2-1, with D perhaps matching TRBD1 (7 bases). CDR3 size: 18 residues. CDR1 and CDR2 from the germline V gene are SGDLS and YYNGEE. Trimming left V 0 bases short and J 6 bases short, with 22 bases between. The CDR3 loop reads CASSVDNYRGGSSNEQFF. Here the CDR3 DNA reads TGTGCCAGCAGCGTAGATAACTACAGGGGAGGAAGCAGCAATGAGCAGTTCTTC.

The chain links TRBV5-4 to TRBJ1-1; TRBD1 aligns across 8 bases. The trim removed 4 bases at V and 5 bases at J, leaving 7 bases unmatched. Germline CDR1 SGHNT, CDR2 YYREEE (reference sequence). This CDR3 comprises 14 residues. The CDR3 region has the DNA TGTGCCAGCAGCGCCCGGACAGGGTTGACTGAAGCTTTCTTT. Translation gives CASSARTGLTEAFF. Full variable domain (missing parts from reference TRBV5-4 and TRBJ1-1): ETGVTQSPTHLIKTRGQQVTLRCSSQSGHNTVSWYQQALGQGPQFIFQYYREEENGRGNFPPRFSGLQFPNYSSELNVNALELDDSALYLCASSARTGLTEAFFGQGTRLTVV.

This clone occurred a few times. The V call is TRBV18, the J call TRBJ2-1, with a tentative D call TRBD2 (5 bases). The CDR3 totals 15 residues. Trimming left V 1 base short and J 0 bases short, with 7 bases between. Germline values: CDR1 KGHSH, CDR2 LQKENI. The CDR3 DNA reads as TGTGCCAGCTCACCACTGGGGAGCTCCTACAATGAGCAGTTCTTC. This encodes CASSPLGSSYNEQFF.

The chain combines TRBV14 with TRBJ1-2; D gene unclear. V shed 0 bases and J shed 4 bases, with 12 bases lying between them. This CDR3 comprises 15 residues. The V gene's germline CDR1 is SGHDN and CDR2 FVKESK. The CDR3: CASSQEGGRGYGYTF. CDR3 nucleotide sequence: TGTGCCAGCAGCCAAGAAGGAGGTCGCGGCTATGGCTACACCTTC.

The chain links TRBV6-6 to TRBJ1-5, with a weak D call TRBD1 (5 bases). CDR3 length: 14 amino acids. The V end was cut by 5 bases, the J end by 0 bases, with 8 bases between. The V gene's germline CDR1 is MNHNY and CDR2 SVGAGI (reference sequence). The CDR3, as DNA: TGTGCCAGCAGTCCACAGGATAGCAATCAGCCCCAGCATTTT. Translation gives CASSPQDSNQPQHF.

V is TRBV9 and J is TRBJ1-1; D unclear. The CDR3 is made up of 13 amino acids. Germline CDR1 reads SGDLS; CDR2 reads YYNGEE. V shed 0 bases and J shed 4 bases, with 7 bases lying between them. CDR3 amino acids: CASSVDISTEAFF. CDR3 nucleotide sequence: TGTGCCAGCAGCGTAGATATCAGCACTGAAGCTTTCTTT.

The chain joins TRBV30 to TRBJ1-2, with 11 positions matching TRBD1. Germline assignment: CDR1 GTSNPN and CDR2 SVGIG (reference sequence). V dropped 4 bases and J dropped 6; count of bases not matched to a gene: 7. The CDR3 loop spans 14 amino acids. CDR3 residues: CAWNMDRGQDGYTF. The CDR3 DNA reads as TGTGCCTGGAACATGGACAGGGGGCAAGATGGCTACACCTTC.

This clone was seen more than once but under ten times. The chain combines TRBV25-1 with TRBJ2-5, with D possibly matching TRBD1 (6 bases). Trimming cost V 7 bases and J 2 bases, with 14 bases left between them. Germline V gives CDR1 MGHDK, CDR2 SYGVNS. The CDR3 has 14 amino acids. In DNA, the CDR3 is TGTGCCAGCACCACAGGGACGGGACAAGAGACCCAGTACTTC. It translates to CASTTGTGQETQYF.

This clone was observed a few times. This chain's CDR3 is CAISATSGTLGELFF. The CDR3 DNA reads as TGTGCCATCAGTGCAACTAGCGGGACTCTCGGGGAGCTGTTTTTT. This chain connects TRBV10-3 to TRBJ2-2, with 10 positions matching TRBD2. Unmatched junction bases numbered 6, after V lost 4 bases and J lost 7 bases. CDR1 is ENHRY and CDR2 is SYGVKD in the germline V gene. The CDR3 covers 15 residues.

J is TRBJ2-1 and V is TRBV6-5, with D possibly TRBD2 on 5 matching bases. Deletions cut 6 bases from V and 0 bases from J, with 12 bases between. The germline V gene encodes CDR1 MNHEY and CDR2 SVGAGI. The CDR3 runs 15 residues. The CDR3 here is CASSGGSTSYNEQFF. The DNA for the CDR3 is TGTGCCAGCAGCGGCGGGTCCACCTCCTACAATGAGCAGTTCTTC.

This clone turned up a few times. The rearrangement uses TRBV5-1 and TRBJ2-5, with 12 bases matching TRBD1. The V and J ends lost 3 bases and 6 bases, in that order; junction bases with no gene match: 9. This CDR3 has 16 amino acids. Per germline, CDR1 SGHRS and CDR2 YFSETQ. Here the CDR3 DNA reads TGCGCCAGCAGCTCGGGACAGGGGGCCCCCGTAAAGACCCAGTACTTC. It is translated as CASSSGQGAPVKTQYF.

The chain carries TRBV10-3 and TRBJ1-5, with 8 bases that match TRBD1. This CDR3 has 17 amino acids. Looked up from germline, CDR1 is ENHRY and CDR2 is SYGVKD. The junction had 8 bases not matched to a gene; V was cut back by 4 bases and J by 0 bases. This CDR3 is CAISAGTGLYSNQPQHF. The CDR3 DNA reads TGTGCCATCAGTGCCGGGACAGGCCTGTATAGCAATCAGCCCCAGCATTTT.

This clone appeared a few times. This chain uses TRBV7-9 with TRBJ2-4; unclear D gene. Trimming shortened V by 4 bases and J by 9 bases, and 10 bases separated the two germline ends. This CDR3 is built from 12 residues. Germline-derived CDR1 and CDR2 are SEHNR and FQNEAQ (reference sequence). In DNA form, the CDR3 reads TGTGCCAGCAGCTACCTGTACAGCATTCAGTACTTC. This sequence encodes CASSYLYSIQYF.

The chain recombines TRBV18 with TRBJ2-5; D is perhaps TRBD2 (6 bases). V lost 0 bases and J 5 bases, leaving 13 bases between the germline ends. The length of the CDR3 is 15 residues. Germline loops: CDR1 KGHSH, CDR2 LQKENI. CDR3 loop: CASSPPGSPGETQYF. The CDR3 DNA reads TGTGCCAGCTCACCACCCGGGAGCCCAGGGGAGACCCAGTACTTC.

This clone was detected only a few times. The chain has TRBV29-1 and TRBJ2-4; D is uncertain. Germline V lookup: CDR1 SQVTM, CDR2 ANQGSEA. This CDR3 is 13 amino acids long. The V gene lost 6 bases and the J gene lost 0 bases, with 9 bases spanning the gap. The DNA of the CDR3 is TGCAGCGTAGGGATACTAGCCAAAAACATTCAGTACTTC. Amino acid sequence: CSVGILAKNIQYF. Supplemented by reference TRBV29-1 and TRBJ2-4, the full variable domain reads SAVISQKPSRDICQRGTSLTIQCQVDSQVTMMFWYRQQPGQSLTLIATANQGSEATYESGFVIDKFPISRPNLTFSTLTVSNMSPEDSSIYLCSVGILAKNIQYFGAGTRLSVL.